This TCR beta chain was obtained from a study of radiation and T cells in renal cell carcinoma. The time point was: blood 4 weeks post-SBRT, at nephrectomy. The treatment is: 15 Gy SBRT to primary tumor, nephrectomy 4 weeks later. Nephrectomy followed 15 Gy stereotactic body radiation by 4 weeks. Trimming left V 1 base short and J 1 base short, with 14 bases between. The length of the CDR3 is 17 residues. Germline V gene data show CDR1 as MNHNS and CDR2 as SASEGT. Only in-frame clones appear in the TCRdb table, and some are missing; sequencing was by immunoSEQ multiplex PCR. The data show around 170,000 clones, 88% seen once.

V usage is TRBV6-1 and J usage is TRBJ2-1; tentatively, D is TRBD1 or TRBD2 (6 bases each). Sequenced material: blood, taken from a patient whose treatment included radiotherapy and nephrectomy. This clonotype was obtained from a woman between 50 and 59 years old with renal cell carcinoma. CDR3 DNA sequence: TGTGCCAGCAGTGAAGGAGAAGGGGGGAAGTCCTACAATGAGCAGTTCTTC. Translated, it gives CASSEGEGGKSYNEQFF.